This is a list of T cell receptor beta chains from one sample in a study of blood T cell repertoires in COVID-19. Using immunoSEQ multiplex PCR, the repertoire was profiled, and TCRdb retains in-frame clones only, with some absent. The data show 110,000 or so clones, about 90% seen once. The sequencing sample was made of peripheral blood. The source of these receptors is a woman between 45 and 60 years old with acute or convalescent COVID-19. Both conserved end residues are part of each CDR3. Each record gives: V gene, D gene, J gene, clone size, CDR3 DNA, CDR3 protein. D genes are given only for firm matches. Some rows mark clone size as missing; the rest say once, few, many or name a class of expanded clone.

TRBV28	.	TRBJ2-4	.	TGTGCCAGCAGTTTTCGGGGGGCAGGAAACATTCAGTACTTC	CASSFRGAGNIQYF
TRBV4-2	.	TRBJ1-5	.	TGTGCCAGCAGCCAAGATTGGGGCGCGGGGAGGAGCAATCAGCCCCAGCATTTT	CASSQDWGAGRSNQPQHF
TRBV7-2	.	TRBJ1-5	.	TGTGCCAGCAGCTTAGGAGTATATAGCAATCAGCCCCAGCATTTT	CASSLGVYSNQPQHF
TRBV7-8	TRBD1	TRBJ2-1	few	TGTGCCAGCAGCTCGCAGACAGGGGGCTCCTACAATGAGCAGTTCTTC	CASSSQTGGSYNEQFF
TRBV19	TRBD1	TRBJ1-2	.	TGTGCCAGTAGTATCGACAGGGGAGGGAATGGCTACACCTTC	CASSIDRGGNGYTF
TRBV19	.	TRBJ2-1	.	TGTGCCAGTAGAGGGACTTTCCCCTACAATGAGCAGTTCTTC	CASRGTFPYNEQFF
TRBV11-2	.	TRBJ1-2	once	TGTGCCAGCAGCTTACAGGGAAGCTACACCTTC	CASSLQGSYTF
TRBV28	TRBD1	TRBJ1-5	.	TGTGCCAGCAGACAGGGGAGAGTTTCAAGTCGCAATCAGCCCCAGCATTTT	CASRQGRVSSRNQPQHF
TRBV6-2/TRBV6-3	TRBD1	TRBJ2-2	.	TGTGCCAGCAGTTTTCAGGGGGCGAACACCGGGGAGCTGTTTTTT	CASSFQGANTGELFF
TRBV5-1	TRBD2	TRBJ2-3	.	TGCGCCAGCAGCATCGCGGGGGGCCGCACAGATACGCAGTATTTT	CASSIAGGRTDTQYF
TRBV2	TRBD1	TRBJ2-4	.	TGTGCCAGCAGTGAAGCCGCCCCGGGACAGGGGCCGCTAGCCAAAAACATTCAGTACTTC	CASSEAAPGQGPLAKNIQYF
TRBV15	.	TRBJ1-5	.	TGTGCCACCAGCAGAGAAACACCGGGAAGCCAGCCCCAGCATTTT	CATSRETPGSQPQHF
TRBV6-5	TRBD1	TRBJ1-2	.	TGTGCCAGCACCTCGACAGGGGGCGTGGGCTACACCTTC	CASTSTGGVGYTF